These 26 T cell receptor beta chains were sequenced from one sample in a study of blood T cell repertoires in COVID-19. Only in-frame clones appear in the TCRdb table, and some are missing; sequencing was by immunoSEQ multiplex PCR. The table includes under 300,000 clones, approximately 86% detected once. The sequencing sample was made of peripheral blood. These receptors were obtained from a woman aged 25 to 39 with acute or convalescent COVID-19.

The V gene is TRBV5-1, the J gene TRBJ2-7, with 10 positions matching TRBD1. The CDR3 extends over 14 amino acids. Per germline, CDR1 SGHRS and CDR2 YFSETQ. Trimming removed 4 bases from V and 4 bases from J; junction bases left unmatched: 5. CDR3 amino acids: CASSSGTGAYEQYF. CDR3 DNA: TGCGCCAGCAGCAGTGGGACAGGGGCTTACGAGCAGTACTTC.

The rearrangement uses TRBV6-5 and TRBJ2-7; 10 bases line up with TRBD1. The CDR3 spans 14 residues. CDR1 is MNHEY and CDR2 is SVGAGI in the germline V gene. With 4 bases clipped from V and 2 bases from J, the junction kept 2 bases outside the gene matches. CDR3 loop: CASSWTGGAYEQYF. CDR3 coding DNA: TGTGCCAGCAGTTGGACAGGGGGTGCCTACGAGCAGTACTTC.

The rearrangement links TRBV7-2 to TRBJ2-7; no definite D call. Between the trimmed V and J ends, which lost 5 bases and 2 bases, there was a span of 16 bases. Per the germline V gene, CDR1 is SGHTA and CDR2 is FQGNSA. This CDR3 contains 15 residues. The CDR3 sequence is CASSLVAEEPYEQYF. The CDR3 nucleotides are TGTGCCAGCAGCCTGGTGGCAGAGGAACCCTACGAGCAGTACTTC.

The gene calls are TRBV9 and TRBJ2-2; D gene uncertain. The CDR3 is 13 residues long. The V gene lost 0 bases and the J gene lost 7 bases, with 7 bases spanning the gap. Germline loops: CDR1 SGDLS, CDR2 YYNGEE. Here the CDR3 DNA reads TGTGCCAGCAGCGTAGGAGTCGGCGGGGAGCTGTTTTTT. It codes for CASSVGVGGELFF.

The CDR3 region has the DNA TGTGCCTGGAGTCCTTCAGGGGGTACAGATACGCAGTATTTT. Translating gives CAWSPSGGTDTQYF. J is TRBJ2-3 and V is TRBV30; 7 positions match TRBD1. Unmatched junction bases numbered 5, after V lost 2 bases and J lost 3 bases. Germline V gives CDR1 GTSNPN, CDR2 SVGIG (reference sequence). This CDR3 has 14 residues.

This clone was seen a handful of times. The rearrangement links TRBV5-1 to TRBJ1-2; 7 nucleotides line up with TRBD1. The CDR3 runs 13 residues. Per germline, CDR1 SGHRS and CDR2 YFSETQ. Trimming at V came to 3 bases and at J to 7 bases, leaving 6 bases not matched to a gene. CDR3 sequence: CASSSSRDSGYTF. The CDR3 DNA sequence: TGCGCCAGCAGCTCATCGCGGGACAGTGGCTACACCTTC.

V is TRBV5-4 and J is TRBJ1-5, with 10 nucleotides matching TRBD1. The V gene's germline CDR1 is SGHNT and CDR2 YYREEE (reference sequence). The CDR3 consists of 13 residues. The V and J ends lost 3 bases and 6 bases, in that order; junction bases with no gene match: 0. The CDR3 DNA reads as TGTGCCAGCAGCTGGGACAGGGGTCAGCCCCAGCATTTT. Protein product: CASSWDRGQPQHF.

V usage is TRBV7-2 and J usage is TRBJ2-3; 10 positions agree with TRBD2. Looked up from germline, CDR1 is SGHTA and CDR2 is FQGNSA. The CDR3 contains 15 residues. V gave up 4 bases and J gave up 1 base; unmatched junction bases: 2. CDR3: CASSYGLAGTDTQYF. Here the CDR3 DNA reads TGTGCCAGCAGCTATGGACTAGCGGGCACAGATACGCAGTATTTT.

This chain joins TRBV6-5 and TRBJ2-1, with 8 bases that match TRBD2. V lost 4 bases and J lost 10; bases outside the gene matches: 15. The CDR3 extends over 16 amino acids. The germline V gene encodes CDR1 MNHEY and CDR2 SVGAGI. CDR3 in DNA: TGTGCCAGCAGTTTAGGCGGGAGGCCCCCCCGGGAGGAGCAGTTCTTC. This sequence encodes CASSLGGRPPREEQFF.

The V call is TRBV5-6, the J call TRBJ2-3, with D uncertain. CDR3 length: 16 amino acids. V was pared by 4 bases and J by 2 bases, with 17 bases between. Germline CDR1 is SGHDT and CDR2 is YYEEEE. CDR3 sequence reads: CASSPEMGAHTDTQYF. The DNA for the CDR3 is TGTGCCAGCAGCCCCGAGATGGGCGCACACACAGATACGCAGTATTTT.

The chain links TRBV10-3 to TRBJ2-7; 8 positions match TRBD1. The CDR3 runs to 17 residues. V trimming: 11 bases; J trimming: 4 bases; junction bases outside the gene matches: 22. Germline CDR1 is ENHRY and CDR2 is SYGVKD. For the CDR3, the DNA is TGTGCCCCTTTCCATTTTTATATGCCGGGACAGGATTACGAGCAGTACTTC. Translated, it gives CAPFHFYMPGQDYEQYF.

The table lists this clone with a count of one. The CDR3 DNA follows: TGCGCCAGCAGCCAAGAGGGTCTAGCGGGGTACAATGAGCAGTTCTTC. Translated: CASSQEGLAGYNEQFF. This chain links TRBV4-1 with TRBJ2-1; 9 bases are shared with TRBD2. V gave up 0 bases and J gave up 4 bases; unmatched junction bases: 4. This CDR3 region has 16 residues. CDR1 and CDR2 (germline): MGHRA, YSYEKL.

The gene calls are TRBV3-1 (or the pseudogene TRBV3-2) and TRBJ2-5; D gene ambiguous. CDR3 size: 14 residues. Trimming removed 6 bases from V and 5 bases from J, with 16 bases in between. Germline CDR1 reads LGHDT; CDR2 reads YNNKEL (reference sequence). CDR3 DNA: TGTGCCAGCAGACCCTCAGGCAAGTGGGAGACCCAGTACTTC. Translation gives CASRPSGKWETQYF.

V usage is TRBV20-1 and J usage is TRBJ1-3; D gene unclear. V was shortened by 3 bases and J by 0 bases, with 12 bases between the two germline ends. Germline CDR1 DFQATT, CDR2 SNEGSKA (reference sequence). The CDR3 runs 15 residues. The DNA of the CDR3 is TGCAGTGCTAGTGCGGGCCGGGGCTCTGGAAACACCATATATTTT. Translating it yields CSASAGRGSGNTIYF.

The chain joins TRBV5-1 to TRBJ1-4; 7 bases agree with TRBD1. V shed 0 bases, J shed 5 bases, and the junction held 4 bases outside the gene matches. CDR1 is SGHRS and CDR2 is YFSETQ in the germline V gene. The CDR3 totals 15 residues. CDR3 nucleotide sequence: TGCGCCAGCAGCTTGGGGGGACAGACAAATGAAAAACTGTTTTTT. Amino acid sequence: CASSLGGQTNEKLFF.

The rearrangement links TRBV6-2 or TRBV6-3 to TRBJ2-6, with D possibly TRBD2 on 6 matching bases. The CDR3 is 18 residues long. CDR1 and CDR2 from the germline V gene are MNHEY and SVGEGT. V was cut by 5 bases and J by 0 bases, with 17 bases left in between. CDR3 in DNA: TGTGCCAGCAGTCCCTGGGGAGGACATTACTCTGGGGCCAACGTCCTGACTTTC. Protein sequence: CASSPWGGHYSGANVLTF.

V usage is TRBV7-3 and J usage is TRBJ2-7, with D unclear. Germline CDR1 reads SGHTA; CDR2 reads FQGTGA. V was pared by 2 bases and J by 4 bases, with 3 bases between. The CDR3 covers 11 residues. CDR3 protein: CASSLEYEQYF. The CDR3 DNA reads TGTGCCAGCAGCTTAGAGTACGAGCAGTACTTC. The full variable domain, completed using reference TRBV7-3 and TRBJ2-7, is GAGVSQTPSNKVTEKGKYVELRCDPISGHTALYWYRQSLGQGPEFLIYFQGTGAADDSGLPNDRFFAVRPEGSVSTLKIQRTERGDSAVYLCASSLEYEQYFGPGTRLTVT.

The chain has TRBV5-6 and TRBJ2-5; TRBD2 aligns across 14 bases. Germline CDR1 reads SGHDT; CDR2 reads YYEEEE. V lost 4 bases to trimming and J lost 4 bases; unmatched junction nucleotides: 6. The CDR3 runs 16 residues. DNA of the CDR3: TGTGCCAGCAGCCAGGGACTAGCGGGAGAATCAGAGACCCAGTACTTC. This gives the protein CASSQGLAGESETQYF. Full variable domain (outside the CDR3, taken from reference TRBV5-6 and TRBJ2-5): DAGVTQSPTHLIKTRGQQVTLRCSPKSGHDTVSWYQQALGQGPQFIFQYYEEEERQRGNFPDRFSGHQFPNYSSELNVNALLLGDSALYLCASSQGLAGESETQYFGPGTRLLVL.

The chain joins TRBV11-2 to TRBJ2-1, with 9 bases that match TRBD2. V shed 5 bases and J 9 bases; nucleotides not matched to a gene: 11. Germline CDR1 SGHAT, CDR2 FQNNGV. This CDR3 spans 15 amino acids. CDR3 sequence reads: CASSPGAGGRGEQFF. CDR3 in DNA: TGTGCCAGCAGCCCCGGGGCTGGCGGGAGGGGTGAGCAGTTCTTC.

The chain has TRBV19 and TRBJ1-5, with a possible D match to TRBD1 (6 bases). The V end was cut by 5 bases, the J end by 6 bases, with 23 bases between. The CDR3 runs to 17 residues. Germline CDR1 reads LNHDA; CDR2 reads SQIVND (reference sequence). CDR3 protein: CASSALGRGAFGQPQHF. The CDR3 DNA reads TGTGCCAGTAGTGCACTCGGGAGGGGGGCTTTCGGTCAGCCCCAGCATTTT.

As DNA, the CDR3 is TGTGCCAGCAGCTTAAGCCTTGGGCAGGGCACTGAAGCTTTCTTT. Protein: CASSLSLGQGTEAFF. The genes are TRBV11-3 and TRBJ1-1; perhaps TRBD1 as D (5 bases). Germline CDR1 is SGHNT and CDR2 is YENEEA. Trimming took 2 bases from V and 4 from J, leaving 14 bases between them. This CDR3 spans 15 amino acids.

The V gene is TRBV25-1, the J gene TRBJ2-7; the D gene is possibly TRBD2 (6 bases). This CDR3 spans 14 amino acids. V lost 4 bases and J lost 2, with 12 bases in between. In germline, CDR1 is MGHDK, CDR2 SYGVNS. The CDR3 region has the DNA TGTGCCAGCAGTGGGCCGGGACTGGCCTACGAGCAGTACTTC. Amino acid sequence: CASSGPGLAYEQYF.

The rearrangement links TRBV5-1 to TRBJ1-3; TRBD1 matches 7 bases. Germline CDR1 is SGHRS and CDR2 is YFSETQ. After removal of 5 bases from V and 1 base from J, the junction contained 6 bases not matched to a gene. The CDR3 loop spans 15 amino acids. The CDR3 nucleotides are TGCGCCAGCAGAGCGACAGGGATGTCTGGAAACACCATATATTTT. This gives the protein CASRATGMSGNTIYF.

This rearrangement joins TRBV12-5 to TRBJ2-2, with a tentative D call TRBD1 (6 bases). The ends were cut back, 2 bases at V and 4 bases at J, with 11 bases in the middle. The CDR3 extends over 15 amino acids. Per the germline V gene, CDR1 is LGHNT and CDR2 is FRNRAP. The CDR3 loop reads CASGLQTGITGELFF. The CDR3 bases are TGTGCTAGTGGTTTGCAAACAGGGATCACCGGGGAGCTGTTTTTT.

This chain links TRBV7-2 with TRBJ2-1; 7 positions agree with TRBD2. Germline V CDR1 and CDR2: SGHTA, FQGNSA. After removal of 5 bases from V and 3 bases from J, the junction contained 13 bases not matched to a gene. This CDR3 has 17 residues. This CDR3 is CASSPQRGSGDYNEQFF. The DNA of the CDR3 is TGTGCCAGCAGCCCTCAACGGGGAAGCGGGGACTACAATGAGCAGTTCTTC.

This chain joins TRBV3-1 (or the pseudogene TRBV3-2) and TRBJ1-2; 9 bases line up with TRBD1. The length of the CDR3 is 19 residues. J was trimmed by 0 bases and V by 6 bases; bases with no gene match: 17. CDR1 is LGHDT, CDR2 YNNKEL, per germline (reference sequence). The CDR3: CASRYICPDRGRSNYGYTF. CDR3 DNA sequence: TGTGCCAGCAGGTACATCTGTCCGGACAGGGGCCGATCTAACTATGGCTACACCTTC.